This is a list of T cell receptor beta chains from one sample in a study of T-cell memory formation after mild COVID-19. TCRdb used MiXCR to reprocess the 5' RACE reads, holding one entry per CDR3 protein. The sample has about 610,000 distinct CDR3 sequences; approximately 15% are singletons. The specimen sequenced was PBMCs or a T cell subset sorted from them (not recorded which). The receptors were sampled from an adult woman who had mild COVID-19 (a few samples of this study predate the infection). Cell type and time point are not known. Each CDR3 is given with its conserved first and last residue. The D gene is left open where the match is weak.

j_call	v_call	d_call	cdr3_aa
TRBJ1-2	TRBV20-1	.	CSAARRSNYGYTF
TRBJ1-1	TRBV19	.	CASSELTGKTEAFF
TRBJ1-1	TRBV5-1	.	CASSLGDGKTEAFF
TRBJ2-4	TRBV19	TRBD2	CASSSPPGTSGRARADIQYF
TRBJ2-1	TRBV11-2	TRBD1	CASSLRRDRGYNEQFF
TRBJ1-4	TRBV5-1	TRBD1	CASSLLEGAGEKLFF
TRBJ2-5	TRBV7-2	.	CASSLGGSMSETQYF
TRBJ2-1	TRBV12-3/TRBV12-4	TRBD2	CASSLEGLAAYNEQFF
TRBJ2-6	TRBV11-2	.	CASSLAAPSGANVLTF
TRBJ1-6	TRBV7-2	.	CASSSMGVGSPLHF
TRBJ2-2	TRBV7-6	TRBD2	CASSFSGAGELFF
TRBJ2-7	TRBV6-2/TRBV6-3	TRBD2	CASRSSGNSYEQYF
TRBJ2-5	TRBV9	TRBD2	CASSVSGGKETQYF
TRBJ2-7	TRBV27	.	CASSPSLSGYEQYF
TRBJ2-5	TRBV18	TRBD2	CASSPPGLAGGFETQYF
TRBJ2-3	TRBV12-5	.	CASGRTVSTDTQYF
TRBJ2-1	TRBV4-3	TRBD2	CASSRREGLAGVSEQFF
TRBJ1-4	TRBV5-1	TRBD1	CASSLDRGWGNEKLFF
TRBJ2-5	TRBV7-8	TRBD2	CASSYHPRNSGSEDGRETQYF
TRBJ1-5	TRBV6-6	.	CASTPGNQPQHF
TRBJ2-1	TRBV24-1	TRBD2	CATSDPGLAGGRFSYNEQFF
TRBJ1-2	TRBV7-2	TRBD1	CASSLRQGDYGYTF
TRBJ2-3	TRBV4-3	TRBD2	CASSQVAGRSTDTQYF